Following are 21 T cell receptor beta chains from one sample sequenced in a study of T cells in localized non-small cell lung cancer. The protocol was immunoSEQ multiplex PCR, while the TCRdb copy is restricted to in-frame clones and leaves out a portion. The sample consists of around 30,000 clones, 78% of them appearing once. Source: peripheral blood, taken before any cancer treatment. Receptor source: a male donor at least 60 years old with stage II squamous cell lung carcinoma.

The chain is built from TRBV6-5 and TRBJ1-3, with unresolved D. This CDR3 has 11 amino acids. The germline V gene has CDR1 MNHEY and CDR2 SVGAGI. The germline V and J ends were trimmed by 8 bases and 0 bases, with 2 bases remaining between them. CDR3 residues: CASGSGNTIYF. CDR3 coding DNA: TGTGCCAGCGGCTCTGGAAACACCATATATTTT.

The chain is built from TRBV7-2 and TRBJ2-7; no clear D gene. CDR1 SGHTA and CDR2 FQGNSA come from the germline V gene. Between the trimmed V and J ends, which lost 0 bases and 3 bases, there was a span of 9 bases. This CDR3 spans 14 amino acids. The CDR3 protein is CASSLAKAIYEQYF. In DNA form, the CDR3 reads TGTGCCAGCAGCTTAGCTAAAGCCATCTACGAGCAGTACTTC.

The CDR3 DNA reads as TGTGCCTGGGTGCAAGGGGGGCCCACAGATACGCAGTATTTT. Residues: CAWVQGGPTDTQYF. V is TRBV30 and J is TRBJ2-3; D possibly matches TRBD1 or TRBD2 (6 bases each). V was cut by 5 bases and J by 2 bases, with 14 bases left in between. CDR1 is GTSNPN, CDR2 SVGIG, per germline (reference sequence). The CDR3 has 14 residues. The whole variable domain, filled in from reference TRBV30 and TRBJ2-3, reads SQTIHQWPATLVQPVGSPLSLECTVEGTSNPNLYWYRQAAGRGLQLLFYSVGIGQISSEVPQNLSASRPQDRQFILSSKKLLLSDSGFYLCAWVQGGPTDTQYFGPGTRLTVL.

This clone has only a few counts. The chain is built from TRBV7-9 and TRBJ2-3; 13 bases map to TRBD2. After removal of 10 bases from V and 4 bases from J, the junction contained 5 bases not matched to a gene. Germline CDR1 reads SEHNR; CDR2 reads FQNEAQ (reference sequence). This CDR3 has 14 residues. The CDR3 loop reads CATGLAGVSDTQYF. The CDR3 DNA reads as TGTGCCACCGGACTAGCGGGAGTTTCAGATACGCAGTATTTT. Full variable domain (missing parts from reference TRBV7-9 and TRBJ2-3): DTGVSQNPRHKITKRGQNVTFRCDPISEHNRLYWYRQTLGQGPEFLTYFQNEAQLEKSRLLSDRFSAERPKGSFSTLEIQRTEQGDSAMYLCATGLAGVSDTQYFGPGTRLTVL.

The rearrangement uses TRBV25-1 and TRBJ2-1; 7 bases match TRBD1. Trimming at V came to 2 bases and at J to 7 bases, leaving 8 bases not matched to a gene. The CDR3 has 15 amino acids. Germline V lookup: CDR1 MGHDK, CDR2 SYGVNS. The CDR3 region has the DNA TGTGCCAGCAGTGAAGAGGGGGCGACAGAAAATGAGCAGTTCTTC. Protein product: CASSEEGATENEQFF.

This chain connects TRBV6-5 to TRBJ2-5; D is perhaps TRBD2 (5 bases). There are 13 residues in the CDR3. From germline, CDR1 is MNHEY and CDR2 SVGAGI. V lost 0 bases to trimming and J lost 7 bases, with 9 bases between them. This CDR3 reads CASSYSILATQYF. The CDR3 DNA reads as TGTGCCAGCAGTTACTCTATTCTAGCGACCCAGTACTTC.

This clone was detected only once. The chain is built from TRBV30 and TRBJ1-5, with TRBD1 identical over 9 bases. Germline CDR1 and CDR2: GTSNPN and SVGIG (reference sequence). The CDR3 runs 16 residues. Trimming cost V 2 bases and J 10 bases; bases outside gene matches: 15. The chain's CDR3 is CAWSIGGQGSTYPQHF. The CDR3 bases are TGTGCCTGGAGTATCGGAGGACAGGGGAGTACCTATCCCCAGCATTTT.

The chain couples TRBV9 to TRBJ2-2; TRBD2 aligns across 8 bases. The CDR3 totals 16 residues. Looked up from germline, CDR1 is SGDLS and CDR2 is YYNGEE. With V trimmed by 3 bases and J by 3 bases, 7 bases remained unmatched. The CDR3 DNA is TGTGCCAGCAGCGCAAGCGGGGGTAGTGACACCGGGGAGCTGTTTTTT. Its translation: CASSASGGSDTGELFF.

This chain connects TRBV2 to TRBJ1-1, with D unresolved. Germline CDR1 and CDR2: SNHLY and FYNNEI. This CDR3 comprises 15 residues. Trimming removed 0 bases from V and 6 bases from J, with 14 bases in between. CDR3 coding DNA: TGTGCCAGCAGTGAAGCCACGAGGGAAACGTCTGAAGCTTTCTTT. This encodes CASSEATRETSEAFF.

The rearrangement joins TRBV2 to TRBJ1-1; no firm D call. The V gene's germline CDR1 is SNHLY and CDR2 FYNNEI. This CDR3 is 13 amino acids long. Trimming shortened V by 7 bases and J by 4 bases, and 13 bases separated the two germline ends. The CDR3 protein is CASMRDPTTEAFF. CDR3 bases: TGTGCCAGCATGCGTGACCCTACCACTGAAGCTTTCTTT.

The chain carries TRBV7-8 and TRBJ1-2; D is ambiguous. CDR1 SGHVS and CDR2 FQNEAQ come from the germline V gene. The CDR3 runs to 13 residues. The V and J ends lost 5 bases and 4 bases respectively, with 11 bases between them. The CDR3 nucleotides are TGTGCCAGCAGCCAAGCGGTCGGCTATGGCTACACCTTC. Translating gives CASSQAVGYGYTF.

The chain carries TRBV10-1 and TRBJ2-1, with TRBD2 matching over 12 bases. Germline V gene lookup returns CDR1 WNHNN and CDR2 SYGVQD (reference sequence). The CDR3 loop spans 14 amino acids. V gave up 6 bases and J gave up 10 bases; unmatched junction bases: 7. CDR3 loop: CASSPGTSGLEQFF. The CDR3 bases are TGCGCCAGCAGCCCCGGGACTAGCGGGTTGGAGCAGTTCTTC.

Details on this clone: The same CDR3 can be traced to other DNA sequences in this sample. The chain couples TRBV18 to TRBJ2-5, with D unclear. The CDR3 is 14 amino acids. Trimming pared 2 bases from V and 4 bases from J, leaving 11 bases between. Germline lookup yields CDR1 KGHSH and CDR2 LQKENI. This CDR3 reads CASSPKGGGETQYF. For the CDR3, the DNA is TGTGCCAGCTCACCAAAGGGTGGTGGAGAGACCCAGTACTTC.

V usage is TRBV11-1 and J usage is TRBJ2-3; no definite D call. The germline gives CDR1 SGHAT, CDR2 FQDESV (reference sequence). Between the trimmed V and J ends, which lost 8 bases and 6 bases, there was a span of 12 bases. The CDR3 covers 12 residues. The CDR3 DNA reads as TGTGCCAGCTCGAACGGACCGGATACGCAGTATTTT. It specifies CASSNGPDTQYF.

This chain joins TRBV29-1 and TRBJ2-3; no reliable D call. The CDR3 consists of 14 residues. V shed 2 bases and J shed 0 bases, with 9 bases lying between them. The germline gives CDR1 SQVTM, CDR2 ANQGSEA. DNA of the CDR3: TGCAGCGTTGAATACGGAGCTAGCACAGATACGCAGTATTTT. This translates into CSVEYGASTDTQYF.

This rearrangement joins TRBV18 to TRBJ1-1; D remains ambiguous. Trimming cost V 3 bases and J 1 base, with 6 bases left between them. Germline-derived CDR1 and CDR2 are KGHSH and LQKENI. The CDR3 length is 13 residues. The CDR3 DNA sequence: TGTGCCAGCTCACCCACAGAGAACACTGAAGCTTTCTTT. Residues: CASSPTENTEAFF.

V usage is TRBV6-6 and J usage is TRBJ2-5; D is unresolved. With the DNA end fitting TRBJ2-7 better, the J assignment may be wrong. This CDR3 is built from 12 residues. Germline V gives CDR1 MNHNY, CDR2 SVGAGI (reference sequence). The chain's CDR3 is CASSASPREQYF. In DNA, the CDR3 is TGTGCCAGCAGTGCCTCTCCCCGCGAGCAGTACTTC.

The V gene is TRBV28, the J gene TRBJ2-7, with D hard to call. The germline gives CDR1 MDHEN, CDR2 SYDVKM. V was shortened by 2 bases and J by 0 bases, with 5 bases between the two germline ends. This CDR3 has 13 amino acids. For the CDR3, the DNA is TGTGCCAGCAGTTTAAGTTTCTCCTACGAGCAGTACTTC. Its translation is CASSLSFSYEQYF.

CDR3 nucleotides: TGTGCCAGCAGCTTATGGGGGGATTCACCCCTCCACTTT. This sequence encodes CASSLWGDSPLHF. This rearrangement joins TRBV11-2 to TRBJ1-6, with D possibly being TRBD1 (5 bases). This CDR3 contains 13 residues. V dropped 2 bases and J dropped 8 bases, with 7 bases sitting between them. Germline lookup yields CDR1 SGHAT and CDR2 FQNNGV.

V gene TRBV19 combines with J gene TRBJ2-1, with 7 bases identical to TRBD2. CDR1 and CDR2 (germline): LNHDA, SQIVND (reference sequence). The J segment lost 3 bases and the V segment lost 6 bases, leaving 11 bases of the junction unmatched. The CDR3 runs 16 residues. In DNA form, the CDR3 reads TGTGCCAGTAGCTCCCCCCCGCGGGAGCTCTACAATGAGCAGTTCTTC. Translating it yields CASSSPPRELYNEQFF.

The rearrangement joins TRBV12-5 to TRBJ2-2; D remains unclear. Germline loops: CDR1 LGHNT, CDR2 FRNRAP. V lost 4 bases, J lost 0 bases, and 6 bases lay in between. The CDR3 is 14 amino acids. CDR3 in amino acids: CASGYTSNTGELFF. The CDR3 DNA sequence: TGTGCTAGTGGTTACACATCGAACACCGGGGAGCTGTTTTTT.